Below, 19 T cell receptor beta chains from the same sample are listed, as sequenced in a study of molecular identifiers for immune sequencing clone quantification. TCRdb redid the calling of the PCR reads with MiXCR, one entry per CDR3 protein. The profile shows 15,000 to 20,000 distinct CDR3 sequences, under 25% of them singletons. The sample comprised naive CD8+ T cells from blood, with Jurkat cell RNA spiked in. The subset denotes: FACS-sorted CD8+CD4-CCR7+CD45RA+ naive T cells. The source is a human donor in good health. Some libraries in this study had Jurkat cell RNA spiked in.

This chain uses TRBV4-2 with TRBJ2-1; 12 bases match TRBD2. Germline values: CDR1 LGHNA, CDR2 YNFKEQ. V dropped 4 bases and J dropped 0; count of bases not matched to a gene: 7. This CDR3 comprises 18 residues. The CDR3 is CASSRLAGVGSSYNEQFF. CDR3 nucleotides: TGTGCCAGCAGCCGACTAGCGGGAGTAGGAAGCTCCTACAATGAGCAGTTCTTC.

By sample fraction, this clonotype is medium-sized (0.01 to 0.1%). The chain recombines TRBV5-1 with TRBJ1-1, with TRBD1 as a possible D gene (5 bases). V was shortened by 7 bases and J by 0 bases, with 13 bases between the two germline ends. CDR3 length: 14 amino acids. The germline V gene encodes CDR1 SGHRS and CDR2 YFSETQ. The CDR3 bases are TGCGCCAGCTCCGAGGGACGGATGAACACTGAAGCTTTCTTT. Translation gives CASSEGRMNTEAFF. The variable domain in full, with the rest retrieved from reference TRBV5-1 and TRBJ1-1, is KAGVTQTPRYLIKTRGQQVTLSCSPISGHRSVSWYQQTPGQGLQFLFEYFSETQRNKGNFPGRFSGRQFSNSRSEMNVSTLELGDSALYLCASSEGRMNTEAFFGQGTRLTVV.

This clonotype was found many times. This sequence joins TRBV14 and TRBJ2-7; no clear D. V lost 3 bases, J lost 0 bases, and 12 bases lay in between. The CDR3 spans 15 residues. Germline V gene data show CDR1 as SGHDN and CDR2 as FVKESK. The CDR3 loop reads CASSQALVSSYEQYF. CDR3 in DNA: TGTGCCAGCAGCCAGGCCTTGGTCAGCTCCTACGAGCAGTACTTC.

As concerns this clonotype: The CDR3 end shows no conserved phenylalanine or tryptophan, and so a read error is likely. The J gene is TRBJ1-2, the V gene TRBV29-1; possible D gene TRBD1, 5 bases. The V gene lost 6 bases and the J gene lost 4 bases, with 18 bases spanning the gap. CDR1 is SQVTM and CDR2 is ANQGSEA in the germline V gene. The CDR3 contains 14 residues. CDR3 sequence: CSVDDRGEGYGYTS. The CDR3 bases are TGCAGCGTCGACGACAGAGGGGAGGGCTATGGCTACACCTCC.

This clonotype has only a few counts. This may be a read error: a much more frequent sequence differs by one nucleotide. This rearrangement joins TRBV4-2 to TRBJ1-5; the D is unclear. Germline V lookup: CDR1 LGHNA, CDR2 YNFKEQ. This CDR3 has 13 residues. For the CDR3, the DNA is TGTGCCAACAGCCAAGACATCAATCAGCCCCAGCATTTT. The encoded protein is CANSQDINQPQHF.

For this clonotype: This could be a read error, since a much larger clone is one nucleotide away. The chain links TRBV15 to TRBJ2-1; 9 nucleotides line up with TRBD2. CDR1 and CDR2 from the germline V gene are LNHNV and YYDKDF (reference sequence). J was trimmed by 2 bases and V by 3 bases; bases with no gene match: 5. The CDR3 sequence is 16 residues long. The CDR3 protein is CATSSPSGNPYNEQFF. The DNA for the CDR3 is TGTGCCACCAGCAGCCCTAGCGGGAACCCCTACAATGAGCAGTTCTTC.

This clonotype showed up many times. This rearrangement joins TRBV15 to TRBJ2-5, with D perhaps matching TRBD2 (6 bases). Germline V gene sequence: CDR1 LNHNV, CDR2 YYDKDF (reference sequence). This CDR3 is 13 amino acids long. Deletions cut 6 bases from V and 0 bases from J, with 8 bases between. The CDR3 nucleotides are TGTGCCACCAGGGGGAGGCACCAAGAGACCCAGTACTTC. Protein: CATRGRHQETQYF.

This chain links TRBV9 with TRBJ1-4, with 7 bases lining up with TRBD1. J gave up 7 bases and V 0 bases, and 18 bases lay outside the gene matches. This CDR3 has 19 residues. Germline values: CDR1 SGDLS, CDR2 YYNGEE. CDR3 DNA sequence: TGTGCCAGCAGCGTAGCCGCGACAGGGACGGCGGATAATCCTGAAAAACTGTTTTTT. Amino acids: CASSVAATGTADNPEKLFF.

V is TRBV18 and J is TRBJ2-1, with a tentative D call TRBD2 (6 bases). The V end was cut by 6 bases, the J end by 4 bases, with 16 bases between. Germline V gives CDR1 KGHSH, CDR2 LQKENI. This CDR3 is 15 amino acids long. CDR3 sequence (DNA): TGTGCCAGCTCTCTCGACAGTGGAGGGTACAATGAGCAGTTCTTC. Its translation is CASSLDSGGYNEQFF.

Many counts were recorded for this clonotype. V gene TRBV14 combines with J gene TRBJ2-7, with D possibly matching TRBD1 (6 bases). The CDR3 is 17 amino acids. With 0 bases removed from V and 2 bases from J, the gap between germline ends came to 17 bases. Germline V lookup: CDR1 SGHDN, CDR2 FVKESK. CDR3 coding DNA: TGTGCCAGCAGCCAAGAATCCGGGACAAAACGAGCCTACGAGCAGTACTTC. Amino acid sequence: CASSQESGTKRAYEQYF.

Ten or more counts support this clonotype. The V gene is TRBV29-1, the J gene TRBJ2-2; the D call may be TRBD1 or TRBD2 (6 bases each). V was cut by 6 bases and J by 0 bases, with 14 bases left in between. This CDR3 spans 15 amino acids. The germline CDR1 and CDR2 sequences are SQVTM and ANQGSEA. The CDR3 region is CSVGGEGANTGELFF. Written as DNA, the CDR3 is TGCAGCGTGGGAGGCGAGGGGGCGAACACCGGGGAGCTGTTTTTT.

The V and J genes are TRBV6-1 and TRBJ2-7, with a tentative D call TRBD1 (6 bases). Germline V gene sequence: CDR1 MNHNS, CDR2 SASEGT. Deletions cut 6 bases from V and 6 bases from J, with 15 bases between. CDR3 size: 13 residues. CDR3 nucleotides: TGTGCCAGCAGATCCACAGGGTGGGGCGAGCAGTACTTC. The encoded protein is CASRSTGWGEQYF.

The chain links TRBV12-3 or TRBV12-4 to TRBJ2-3; D is ambiguous. This CDR3 has 12 amino acids. Trimming shortened V by 4 bases and J by 2 bases, and 4 bases separated the two germline ends. The DNA of the CDR3 is TGTGCCAGCAGTTCCCTCACAGATACGCAGTATTTT. Encoded protein: CASSSLTDTQYF.

The chain joins TRBV12-3 or TRBV12-4 to TRBJ2-7; perhaps TRBD1 as D (6 bases). V lost 0 bases to trimming and J lost 10 bases, with 10 bases between them. The length of the CDR3 is 12 residues. CDR3 loop: CASSLARTDQYF. In DNA form, the CDR3 reads TGTGCCAGCAGTTTAGCGCGGACAGACCAGTACTTC.

Note on this clonotype: A read error may explain this, as a much larger clone is one base away. The genes are TRBV12-3 or TRBV12-4 and TRBJ2-7; 7 nucleotides line up with TRBD2. After removal of 6 bases from V and 0 bases from J, the junction contained 5 bases not matched to a gene. This CDR3 has 14 amino acids. The CDR3, as DNA: TGTGCCAGCAGGCCGGGACTACGCTCCTACGAGCAGTACTTC. Translating it yields CASRPGLRSYEQYF.

This clonotype was detected only a few times. The chain combines TRBV5-6 with TRBJ2-2; TRBD1 aligns across 8 bases. Germline lookup yields CDR1 SGHDT and CDR2 YYEEEE. This CDR3 is 15 amino acids long. Losses at the gene ends were 2 bases for V and 4 bases for J; bases not matched to a gene: 4. CDR3 bases: TGTGCCAGCAGCTTCGGGACAGGTGCCACCGGGGAGCTGTTTTTT. It translates to CASSFGTGATGELFF.

Ten or more counts support this clonotype. The rearrangement joins TRBV4-3 to TRBJ1-5; D unclear. Germline V gene sequence: CDR1 LGHNA, CDR2 YSLEER. The CDR3 runs 15 residues. V was cut by 0 bases and J by 7 bases, with 13 bases left in between. CDR3 nucleotides: TGCGCCAGCAGCCAAGATGCCAGGAGAGCCCAGCCCCAGCATTTT. Protein: CASSQDARRAQPQHF.

This clonotype was seen at least ten times. This rearrangement joins TRBV6-5 to TRBJ2-3, with a tentative D call TRBD2 (6 bases). Trimming removed 3 bases at V and 5 bases at J, with 21 bases between. Germline CDR1 and CDR2: MNHEY and SVGAGI. The CDR3 covers 17 residues. CDR3 loop: CASSYGEYGRGGDTQYF. CDR3 DNA sequence: TGTGCCAGCAGTTATGGTGAATACGGGAGAGGTGGAGATACGCAGTATTTT.

This rearrangement joins TRBV20-1 to TRBJ2-2, with a weak D call TRBD1 (6 bases). The CDR3 runs to 16 residues. In germline, CDR1 is DFQATT, CDR2 SNEGSKA (reference sequence). V lost 0 bases, J lost 0 bases, and 11 bases lay in between. The CDR3 DNA follows: TGCAGTGCTAGAGACCGGGACATGTCGAACACCGGGGAGCTGTTTTTT. This translates into CSARDRDMSNTGELFF.